Listed below are T cell receptor beta chains from one sample, sequenced in a study of OX40 agonist ivuxolimab in advanced cancers. Using immunoSEQ multiplex PCR, the repertoire was profiled, and TCRdb retains in-frame clones only, with some absent. Among tens of thousands of clones listed, 70% to 90% were seen once. The input for sequencing was CD4+ or CD8+ T cells sorted from blood, taken in a trial of the OX40 agonist ivuxolimab. The origin of the receptors is an adult with an advanced solid tumor such as melanoma, head and neck, liver or kidney cancer. The CDR3 runs from the conserved cysteine through the conserved F or W. Fields, in order: J gene, clone size, D gene, V gene, CDR3 protein, CDR3 DNA. A D gene is named only where the DNA matches it firmly. Expanded clones get a size class; other rows say once, few or many, or leave the size out.

TRBJ2-5,.,.,TRBV27,CASSLSPRGETQYF,TGTGCCAGCAGTTTATCGCCCCGAGGGGAGACCCAGTACTTC
TRBJ2-3,.,TRBD1,TRBV2,CASRTGQASTDTQYF,TGTGCCAGCAGGACGGGACAGGCTAGCACAGATACGCAGTATTTT
TRBJ2-1,.,.,TRBV6-5,CATVSGNEQFF,TGTGCCACCGTCTCAGGTAATGAGCAGTTCTTC
TRBJ1-4,.,TRBD1,TRBV27,CASSAGGVYEKLFF,TGTGCCAGCAGCGCAGGGGGCGTTTATGAAAAACTGTTTTTT
TRBJ2-1,.,TRBD1,TRBV9,CASSIPGQGSFESYNEQFF,TGTGCCAGCAGCATCCCGGGACAGGGGTCCTTCGAAAGCTACAATGAGCAGTTCTTC
TRBJ2-7,.,.,TRBV10-3,CAISEGQGGPYEQYF,TGTGCCATCAGTGAGGGTCAGGGCGGGCCCTACGAGCAGTACTTC
TRBJ1-1,.,.,TRBV29-1,CSVGGGFSMNTEAFF,TGCAGCGTCGGGGGAGGATTCTCCATGAACACTGAAGCTTTCTTT
TRBJ2-7,.,TRBD1,TRBV27,CATLPRQGAYEQYF,TGTGCCACCCTCCCCAGACAGGGGGCCTACGAGCAGTACTTC
TRBJ2-5,.,TRBD1,TRBV11-2,CASSPGGAPVQETQYF,TGTGCCAGCAGCCCAGGGGGAGCCCCCGTCCAAGAGACCCAGTACTTC
TRBJ1-6,.,.,TRBV15,CANPLRDHTPSSYNSPLHF,TGTGCCAACCCGCTCCGGGACCACACCCCAAGCTCCTATAATTCACCCCTCCACTTT
TRBJ1-2,medium-sized,.,TRBV27,CASTPGGANYGYTF,TGTGCCAGCACTCCGGGAGGGGCTAACTATGGCTACACCTTC
TRBJ2-7,.,.,TRBV28,CASSNPEEQYF,TGTGCCAGCAGTAACCCTGAGGAGCAGTACTTC
TRBJ2-7,.,.,TRBV30,CAWSHGTPYEQYF,TGTGCCTGGTCCCACGGGACTCCCTACGAGCAGTACTTC
TRBJ2-5,.,.,TRBV7-9,CASSPRDIQETQYF,TGTGCCAGCAGCCCCCGGGACATCCAAGAGACCCAGTACTTC
TRBJ2-5,.,.,TRBV7-9,CASSLADAETQYF,TGTGCCAGCAGCTTAGCCGACGCAGAGACCCAGTACTTC
TRBJ2-3,.,TRBD1,TRBV30,CAWSEGQGNTDTQYF,TGTGCCTGGAGCGAGGGACAGGGTAATACAGATACGCAGTATTTT
TRBJ1-4,.,.,TRBV4-1,CASRHVKRGEKLFF,TGCGCCAGCAGACACGTCAAAAGGGGTGAAAAACTGTTTTTT
TRBJ2-1,.,.,TRBV5-1,CASSLVINEQFF,TGCGCCAGCAGCTTGGTGATCAATGAGCAGTTCTTC
TRBJ1-4,.,.,TRBV5-6,CASSFFPGRPTGDNEKLFF,TGTGCCAGCAGCTTCTTCCCCGGGAGGCCAACCGGGGATAATGAAAAACTGTTTTTT
TRBJ2-3,.,TRBD2,TRBV7-2,CASSWTSGRADTQYF,TGTGCCAGCAGTTGGACCTCCGGGAGGGCAGATACGCAGTATTTT
TRBJ2-3,.,TRBD1,TRBV27,CASSLGQAADTQYF,TGTGCCAGCAGTTTGGGACAGGCCGCAGATACGCAGTATTTT
TRBJ1-1,.,.,TRBV7-2,CASSLGDYSMSEAFF,TGTGCCAGCAGCTTAGGAGACTATTCTATGTCTGAAGCTTTCTTT
TRBJ2-3,.,TRBD2,TRBV5-6,CASSLALAEFTDTQYF,TGTGCCAGCAGCTTGGCCCTAGCGGAATTCACAGATACGCAGTATTTT
TRBJ2-2,.,TRBD1,TRBV5-6,CASSIRDRGPTGELFF,TGTGCCAGCAGCATCAGAGACAGGGGGCCCACCGGGGAGCTGTTTTTT
TRBJ1-5,.,TRBD1,TRBV28,CASSSLRDRELLNSNQPQHF,TGTGCCAGCAGTTCCCTTCGGGACAGGGAATTGTTGAATAGCAATCAGCCCCAGCATTTT
TRBJ1-5,.,TRBD1,TRBV9,CASSAGGGVNQPQHF,TGTGCCAGCAGCGCAGGGGGAGGGGTGAATCAGCCCCAGCATTTT
TRBJ1-3,once,.,TRBV19,CASSIDHYRNTIYF,TGTGCCAGTAGTATAGATCATTACAGAAACACCATATATTTT
TRBJ1-1,.,.,TRBV13,CASSWGGTEAFF,TGTGCCAGCAGCTGGGGGGGCACTGAAGCTTTCTTT
TRBJ2-5,.,TRBD1,TRBV11-3,CASSLPAGGEETQYF,TGTGCCAGCAGCTTACCCGCAGGGGGTGAAGAGACCCAGTACTTC
TRBJ2-1,.,TRBD1,TRBV19,CASTNWTGRYNEQFF,TGTGCCAGTACTAATTGGACAGGGAGATACAATGAGCAGTTCTTC
TRBJ1-2,once,.,TRBV6-5,CASSTRQESIYGYTF,TGTGCCAGCAGCACCCGACAGGAATCCATCTATGGCTACACCTTC
TRBJ1-1,.,.,TRBV7-9,CASSPPLPENTEAFF,TGTGCCAGCAGCCCCCCCCTGCCCGAGAACACTGAAGCTTTCTTT
TRBJ2-1,.,.,TRBV19,CASGPNEQFF,TGTGCCAGTGGGCCCAATGAGCAGTTCTTC
TRBJ1-2,.,TRBD1,TRBV25-1,CASTRGLYGYTF,TGTGCCAGCACCAGGGGGTTATATGGCTACACCTTC
TRBJ2-1,.,.,TRBV4-1,CASSPLAGPYNEQFF,TGCGCCAGCAGCCCGTTAGCTGGCCCCTACAATGAGCAGTTCTTC
TRBJ2-7,.,.,TRBV4-1,CASSQILTGNSYEQYF,TGCGCCAGCAGCCAAATCCTAACAGGGAACTCCTACGAGCAGTACTTC
TRBJ2-7,.,.,TRBV5-1,CASSFEGSYEQYF,TGCGCCAGCAGCTTCGAGGGATCCTACGAGCAGTACTTC
TRBJ2-3,.,.,TRBV28,CASTQAGSTDTQYF,TGTGCCAGCACACAGGCCGGGAGCACAGATACGCAGTATTTT
TRBJ1-5,.,TRBD1,TRBV27,CASTPRGGRDQPQHF,TGTGCCAGCACCCCAAGAGGGGGCCGGGATCAGCCCCAGCATTTT
TRBJ2-5,.,TRBD1,TRBV30,CAWSRQGAETQYF,TGTGCCTGGAGTAGACAGGGGGCCGAGACCCAGTACTTC
TRBJ1-2,.,.,TRBV6-1,CASEVSSKYYGYTF,TGTGCCAGCGAGGTCAGTTCGAAGTACTATGGCTACACCTTC
TRBJ2-5,.,TRBD2,TRBV5-1,CASSLALAGGPEETQYF,TGCGCCAGCAGCTTGGCACTAGCGGGGGGGCCGGAGGAGACCCAGTACTTC
TRBJ2-7,.,.,TRBV27,CASSKLKRPTGSYEQYF,TGTGCCAGCAGTAAACTCAAGAGGCCTACAGGGTCCTACGAGCAGTACTTC
TRBJ2-3,.,.,TRBV19,CASSILTIRLGAPRVGTQYF,TGTGCCAGTAGTATCCTAACTATTCGGTTGGGGGCGCCCCGGGTTGGTACGCAGTATTTT
TRBJ1-1,.,TRBD1,TRBV19,CASSLDQGADTEAFF,TGTGCCAGTAGTTTGGACCAGGGGGCGGACACTGAAGCTTTCTTT
TRBJ2-7,.,TRBD1,TRBV7-9,CASSPGTGGNNEQYF,TGTGCCAGCAGCCCAGGGACAGGGGGCAATAACGAGCAGTACTTC